The rows below give T cell receptor beta chains drawn from one sample of a study of lymphopenia after photon versus proton radiotherapy. Clones were sequenced by immunoSEQ multiplex PCR, and TCRdb holds only the in-frame ones, with some missing. The data show 50,000 or so clones, roughly 90% seen once. Sequencing was performed on peripheral blood, taken from a patient treated with photon-based radiotherapy. The receptors shown here come from a woman in her forties with cholangiocarcinoma. Each CDR3 is given with its conserved first and last residue. Fields, in order: CDR3 length, V gene, D gene, clone size, J gene, CDR3 protein, CDR3 DNA. A D gene is named only where the DNA matches it firmly. The size field is filled for only some rows; it gives once, few, many or a size class.

length: 16
V: TRBV25-1
D: TRBD1
size: -
J: TRBJ1-1
CDR3: CASSGGTGGESTEAFF
DNA: TGTGCCAGCAGTGGCGGGACAGGGGGGGAGAGCACTGAAGCTTTCTTT

length: 15
V: TRBV5-1
D: -
size: once
J: TRBJ2-5
CDR3: CASSMIGGSQETQYF
DNA: TGCGCCAGCAGCATGATTGGGGGATCCCAAGAGACCCAGTACTTC

length: 18
V: TRBV28
D: -
size: -
J: TRBJ1-6
CDR3: CASRTGSSSFSYNSPLHF
DNA: TGTGCCAGCAGGACCGGGAGCAGTTCTTTCTCCTATAATTCACCCCTCCACTTT

length: 15
V: TRBV5-4
D: -
size: -
J: TRBJ2-1
CDR3: CASHGIGRGYNEQFF
DNA: TGTGCCAGCCACGGGATTGGGAGAGGCTACAATGAGCAGTTCTTC

length: 16
V: TRBV27
D: -
size: -
J: TRBJ2-3
CDR3: CASSLNGGMQADTQYF
DNA: TGTGCCAGCAGTTTAAACGGAGGGATGCAAGCAGATACGCAGTATTTT

length: 14
V: TRBV7-9
D: -
size: -
J: TRBJ1-4
CDR3: CASSSLATNEKLFF
DNA: TGTGCCAGCAGCTCCCTTGCAACTAATGAAAAACTGTTTTTT

length: 13
V: TRBV6-5
D: TRBD1
size: -
J: TRBJ2-5
CDR3: CASRQGAWETQYF
DNA: TGTGCCAGCAGACAGGGGGCTTGGGAGACCCAGTACTTC

length: 15
V: TRBV6-1
D: TRBD1
size: once
J: TRBJ2-1
CDR3: CASSEVGQTYNEQFF
DNA: TGTGCCAGCAGTGAAGTGGGACAGACCTACAATGAGCAGTTCTTC

length: 16
V: TRBV5-1
D: TRBD2
size: -
J: TRBJ2-3
CDR3: CASSLVPSGATDTQYF
DNA: TGCGCCAGCAGCTTGGTACCTAGCGGAGCCACAGATACGCAGTATTTT

length: 16
V: TRBV23-1
D: TRBD1
size: -
J: TRBJ2-7
CDR3: CASSQSRDRPSYEQYF
DNA: TGCGCCAGCAGTCAATCTAGGGACAGACCCTCCTACGAGCAGTACTTC

length: 14
V: TRBV6-1
D: -
size: -
J: TRBJ1-4
CDR3: CASSLSGTNEKLFF
DNA: TGTGCCAGCAGTTTAAGCGGGACTAATGAAAAACTGTTTTTT

length: 15
V: TRBV18
D: -
size: -
J: TRBJ2-7
CDR3: CASSPPSQGLYEQYF
DNA: TGTGCCAGCTCACCACCGTCTCAGGGTCTCTACGAGCAGTACTTC

length: 16
V: TRBV4-1
D: -
size: -
J: TRBJ1-1
CDR3: CASSRLDIIQNTEAFF
DNA: TGCGCCAGCAGCCGGTTAGATATAATTCAAAACACTGAAGCTTTCTTT

length: 14
V: TRBV5-8
D: -
size: -
J: TRBJ2-1
CDR3: CASRGSVGAGEQFF
DNA: TGTGCCAGCAGGGGGAGCGTTGGGGCGGGTGAGCAGTTCTTC

length: 15
V: TRBV4-3
D: -
size: -
J: TRBJ2-1
CDR3: CASSQGVLELNEQFF
DNA: TGCGCCAGCAGCCAAGGGGTGCTCGAACTGAATGAGCAGTTCTTC

length: 17
V: TRBV19
D: -
size: -
J: TRBJ2-7
CDR3: CASSKGDFSLSSYEQYF
DNA: TGTGCCAGTAGTAAGGGGGACTTCTCCCTCAGCTCCTACGAGCAGTACTTC

length: 13
V: TRBV6-1
D: TRBD1
size: -
J: TRBJ1-6
CDR3: CASKGTGYSPLHF
DNA: TGTGCCAGCAAAGGGACAGGGTATTCACCCCTCCACTTT

length: 13
V: TRBV7-3
D: TRBD2
size: -
J: TRBJ2-1
CDR3: CASSFGLAREQFF
DNA: TGTGCCAGCAGCTTCGGACTAGCTCGGGAGCAGTTCTTC

length: 16
V: TRBV4-3
D: TRBD2
size: -
J: TRBJ2-3
CDR3: CASSQLAGSPTDTQYF
DNA: TGCGCCAGCAGCCAATTAGCGGGATCCCCGACAGATACGCAGTATTTT

length: 14
V: TRBV2
D: -
size: once
J: TRBJ2-7
CDR3: CASHGDRHFYEQYF
DNA: TGTGCCAGCCATGGAGACAGACACTTTTACGAGCAGTACTTC

length: 9
V: TRBV19
D: -
size: -
J: TRBJ1-1
CDR3: CASGLPRSF
DNA: TGTGCCAGTGGCCTACCCCGTTCCTTT

length: 18
V: TRBV4-2
D: TRBD2
size: -
J: TRBJ2-5
CDR3: CASSQGPQTSGVLETQYF
DNA: TGTGCCAGCAGCCAAGGACCCCAGACTAGCGGGGTCTTGGAGACCCAGTACTTC

length: 11
V: TRBV28
D: -
size: -
J: TRBJ1-5
CDR3: CASSFGGPQHF
DNA: TGTGCCAGCAGTTTCGGGGGGCCCCAGCATTTT

length: 12
V: TRBV28
D: -
size: -
J: TRBJ1-1
CDR3: CASRVGSTEAFF
DNA: TGTGCCAGCAGGGTGGGGAGCACTGAAGCTTTCTTT

length: 14
V: TRBV6-5
D: -
size: -
J: TRBJ1-1
CDR3: CASRAPGGSTEAFF
DNA: TGTGCCAGCAGGGCCCCTGGGGGTTCCACTGAAGCTTTCTTT

length: 16
V: TRBV6-6
D: -
size: few
J: TRBJ1-6
CDR3: CASRHTDGLRYSPLHF
DNA: TGTGCCAGCAGACATACCGACGGTCTTAGGTATTCACCCCTCCACTTT

length: 15
V: TRBV5-1
D: TRBD1
size: -
J: TRBJ2-1
CDR3: CASSPGTGAAAEQFF
DNA: TGCGCCAGCAGCCCCGGGACAGGGGCGGCGGCTGAGCAGTTCTTC

length: 11
V: TRBV27
D: -
size: -
J: TRBJ2-1
CDR3: CASSLGPELIF
DNA: TGTGCCAGCAGTTTAGGTCCCGAGCTGATCTTC

length: 14
V: TRBV6-5
D: -
size: -
J: TRBJ1-4
CDR3: CASSPTGNREKLFF
DNA: TGTGCCAGCAGCCCGACAGGTAATCGTGAAAAACTGTTTTTT

length: 13
V: TRBV9
D: -
size: -
J: TRBJ2-3
CDR3: CASSSTGSDTQYF
DNA: TGTGCCAGCAGCTCAACAGGGTCAGATACGCAGTATTTT